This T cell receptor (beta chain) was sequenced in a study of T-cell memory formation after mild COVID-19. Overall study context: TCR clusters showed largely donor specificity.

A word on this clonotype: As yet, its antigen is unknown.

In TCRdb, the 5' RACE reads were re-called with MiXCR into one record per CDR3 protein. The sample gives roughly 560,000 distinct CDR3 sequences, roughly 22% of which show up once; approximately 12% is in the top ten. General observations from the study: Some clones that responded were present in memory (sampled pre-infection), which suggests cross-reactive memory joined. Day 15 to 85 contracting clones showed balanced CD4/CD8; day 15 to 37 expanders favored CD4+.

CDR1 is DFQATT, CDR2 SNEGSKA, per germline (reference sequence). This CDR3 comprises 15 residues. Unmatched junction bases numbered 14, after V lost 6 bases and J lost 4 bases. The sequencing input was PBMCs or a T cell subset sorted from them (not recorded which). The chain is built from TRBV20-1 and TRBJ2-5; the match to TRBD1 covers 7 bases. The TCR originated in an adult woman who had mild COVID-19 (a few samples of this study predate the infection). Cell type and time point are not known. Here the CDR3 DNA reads TGCAGTGCGTACCCCTCCGGGACAGTCGCAGAGACCCAGTACTTC. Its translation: CSAYPSGTVAETQYF.